These 29 T cell receptor beta chains were all obtained from the same sample, sequenced in a study of blood T cells in healthy people across ages. A second PCR of 7 to 11 cycles used a sample-barcoded 5' primer and a J-beta primer mix. TCRdb re-derived calls from the 5' RACE reads in MiXCR, one entry per CDR3 protein. Of some 860,000 distinct CDR3 sequences listed, roughly 56% are singletons. What was sequenced was blood. The receptors were gathered from a man between 40 and 49 years old in good health.

V and J are TRBV30 and TRBJ1-1, with TRBD1 as a possible D gene (5 bases). Looked up from germline, CDR1 is GTSNPN and CDR2 is SVGIG (reference sequence). This CDR3 spans 14 amino acids. The ends were cut back, 2 bases at V and 3 bases at J, with 13 bases in the middle. The CDR3 nucleotides read TGTGCCTGGAGTTTAGCGTCGGGGGACACTGAAGCTTTCTTT. It encodes CAWSLASGDTEAFF.

V is TRBV29-1 and J is TRBJ2-1; either TRBD1 or TRBD2 may supply D (5 bases each). Trimming left V 3 bases short and J 0 bases short, with 12 bases between. This CDR3 region has 15 residues. The V gene's germline CDR1 is SQVTM and CDR2 ANQGSEA. The CDR3 nucleotides are TGCAGCGTTGAGAGGGACCTCGGCTCCTACAATGAGCAGTTCTTC. Translation gives CSVERDLGSYNEQFF.

The chain joins TRBV12-3 or TRBV12-4 to TRBJ2-2; D not certain. The V end was cut by 5 bases, the J end by 4 bases, with 14 bases between. The CDR3 is 15 residues long. For the CDR3, the DNA is TGTGCCAGCAGTGACCCCCCCCGGGCCACCGGGGAGCTGTTTTTT. Translation: CASSDPPRATGELFF.

This rearrangement joins TRBV4-3 to TRBJ2-1, with TRBD2 matching over 10 bases. J gave up 9 bases and V 0 bases, and 11 bases lay outside the gene matches. The germline gives CDR1 LGHNA, CDR2 YSLEER. The CDR3 length is 17 residues. In DNA, the CDR3 is TGCGCCAGCAGCCAAGATTCAAGCCTAGCGGGAGCCAGTGAGCAGTTCTTC. Encoded protein: CASSQDSSLAGASEQFF.

This clonotype was counted between two and nine times. The V gene is TRBV7-2, the J gene TRBJ2-3; 9 nucleotides match TRBD1. The germline CDR1 and CDR2 sequences are SGHTA and FQGNSA. The CDR3 loop spans 16 amino acids. V was pared by 1 base and J by 4 bases, with 6 bases of the junction left unmatched. CDR3 loop: CASSLVGTGLADTQYF. The CDR3 nucleotides are TGTGCCAGCAGCTTAGTAGGGACAGGGTTGGCAGATACGCAGTATTTT.

The rearrangement links TRBV29-1 to TRBJ2-6; the D gene could be TRBD1 or TRBD2 (7 bases each). CDR1 is SQVTM, CDR2 ANQGSEA, per germline. This CDR3 has 19 residues. V lost 2 bases and J 0 bases, leaving 20 bases between the germline ends. This chain's CDR3 is CSVEYRGGGLLSGANVLTF. CDR3 nucleotides: TGCAGCGTTGAATACAGGGGAGGGGGATTACTCTCTGGGGCCAACGTCCTGACTTTC.

The gene calls are TRBV27 and TRBJ2-1; TRBD1 aligns across 8 bases. This CDR3 spans 14 amino acids. V lost 5 bases to trimming and J lost 6 bases; unmatched junction nucleotides: 6. The V gene's germline CDR1 is MNHEY and CDR2 SMNVEV (reference sequence). In DNA, the CDR3 is TGTGCCAGCAGTGTACTCGACAGGGGCAATGAGCAGTTCTTC. Translated, it gives CASSVLDRGNEQFF.

The chain has TRBV11-3 and TRBJ2-3; the D gene could be TRBD1 or TRBD2 (6 bases each). This CDR3 has 15 amino acids. Germline V CDR1 and CDR2: SGHNT, YENEEA. V lost 6 bases and J 3 bases, leaving 16 bases between the germline ends. The CDR3 coding sequence is TGTGCCAGCAGATCTAAGGGGGGATGGACAGATACGCAGTATTTT. Its protein is CASRSKGGWTDTQYF.

The chain carries TRBV2 and TRBJ2-1; 8 bases agree with TRBD2. Trimming took 4 bases from V and 6 from J; bases not matched to a gene: 8. The CDR3 consists of 15 residues. Germline V gene lookup returns CDR1 SNHLY and CDR2 FYNNEI. The CDR3 DNA sequence: TGTGCCAGCAGTGGGGGGACTAGACCCTTCAATGAGCAGTTCTTC. Its translation is CASSGGTRPFNEQFF.

V gene TRBV7-9 combines with J gene TRBJ2-1; the match to TRBD2 covers 9 bases. CDR3 size: 18 residues. Unmatched junction bases numbered 8, after V lost 2 bases and J lost 0 bases. Germline assignment: CDR1 SEHNR and CDR2 FQNEAQ (reference sequence). CDR3 amino acids: CASSLSGSGGYSYNEQFF. The CDR3 nucleotides are TGTGCCAGCAGCTTAAGTGGTAGCGGGGGATACTCCTACAATGAGCAGTTCTTC. The full variable domain, with the rest looked up from reference TRBV7-9 and TRBJ2-1, is DTGVSQNPRHKITKRGQNVTFRCDPISEHNRLYWYRQTLGQGPEFLTYFQNEAQLEKSRLLSDRFSAERPKGSFSTLEIQRTEQGDSAMYLCASSLSGSGGYSYNEQFFGPGTRLTVL.

The V call is TRBV3-1, the J call TRBJ1-4; D possibly corresponds to TRBD1 (5 bases). Per the germline V gene, CDR1 is LGHDT and CDR2 is YNNKEL (reference sequence). CDR3 length equals 13 residues. The V end was cut by 1 base, the J end by 13 bases, with 13 bases between. The CDR3 region has the DNA TGTGCCAGCAGCCAAGTGGCCGGGGCTGGACTGTTTTTT. It codes for CASSQVAGAGLFF.

J is TRBJ2-1 and V is TRBV14; D is ambiguous. This CDR3 is 13 amino acids long. V dropped 5 bases and J dropped 11 bases, with 16 bases sitting between them. Germline V gene sequence: CDR1 SGHDN, CDR2 FVKESK. CDR3 in DNA: TGTGCCAGCAGCTTAAATCAGGACCTGCAGCAGTTCTTC. It codes for CASSLNQDLQQFF.

This chain links TRBV15 with TRBJ2-1; possibly TRBD1 for D (6 bases). CDR3 length equals 17 residues. The germline gives CDR1 LNHNV, CDR2 YYDKDF (reference sequence). Trimming removed 5 bases from V and 2 bases from J, with 19 bases in between. CDR3 bases: TGTGCCACCAGCTCGCAATCCGGGCCAGGGGCCTACAATGAGCAGTTCTTC. This codes for CATSSQSGPGAYNEQFF.

In this sample, this clonotype turned up a few times. J is TRBJ2-3 and V is TRBV11-2; 8 bases match TRBD2. CDR3 size: 17 residues. Germline lookup yields CDR1 SGHAT and CDR2 FQNNGV. J lost 1 base, V lost 5 bases, and 11 bases had no gene match. The CDR3 DNA sequence: TGTGCCAGCAGCCTAACTAGCGGTGGGTTTGGCACAGATACGCAGTATTTT. Its translation: CASSLTSGGFGTDTQYF.

The CDR3 protein is CASSPFPAGEQYF. DNA of the CDR3: TGTGCCAGCAGTCCTTTTCCGGCCGGGGAGCAGTACTTC. The rearrangement joins TRBV28 to TRBJ2-4, with a possible D match to TRBD2 (5 bases). This CDR3 has 13 amino acids. Trimming pared 5 bases from V and 13 bases from J, leaving 18 bases between. Looked up from germline, CDR1 is MDHEN and CDR2 is SYDVKM. The variable domain in full, completed from reference TRBV28 and TRBJ2-4, reads DVKVTQSSRYLVKRTGEKVFLECVQDMDHENMFWYRQDPGLGLRLIYFSYDVKMKEKGDIPEGYSVSREKKERFSLILESASTNQTSMYLCASSPFPAGEQYFGAGTRLSVL.

This clonotype has more than one count but fewer than ten. The CDR3 region is CATGDRPTDTQYF. For the CDR3, the DNA is TGTGCCACCGGGGACAGACCTACAGATACGCAGTATTTT. J is TRBJ2-3 and V is TRBV10-3; 7 nucleotides line up with TRBD1. Germline V gives CDR1 ENHRY, CDR2 SYGVKD. Losses at the gene ends were 10 bases for V and 3 bases for J; bases not matched to a gene: 7. The CDR3 contains 13 residues.

In this sample, this clonotype turned up a few times. The genes are TRBV24-1 and TRBJ2-7, with D perhaps TRBD1 or TRBD2 (5 bases each). Germline V gene lookup returns CDR1 KGHDR and CDR2 SFDVKD. This CDR3 has 14 amino acids. With 0 bases removed from V and 3 bases from J, the gap between germline ends came to 8 bases. This chain's CDR3 is CATSDLRGVYEQYF. DNA for the CDR3: TGTGCCACCAGTGATTTGCGGGGCGTCTACGAGCAGTACTTC.

The chain carries TRBV6-5 and TRBJ1-6; D is unresolved. In germline, CDR1 is MNHEY, CDR2 SVGAGI. Trimming removed 2 bases at V and 0 bases at J, with 2 bases between. The length of the CDR3 is 14 residues. In DNA, the CDR3 is TGTGCCAGCAGTTACCGCTCCTATAATTCACCCCTCCACTTT. Amino acid sequence: CASSYRSYNSPLHF.

The chain links TRBV29-1 to TRBJ2-1; TRBD2 matches 9 bases. The germline V gene encodes CDR1 SQVTM and CDR2 ANQGSEA. The CDR3 contains 16 residues. The DNA of the CDR3 is TGCACAAGCCGGGGCGGGGGGGCCGGTTCCCACAATGAGCAGTTCTTC. This codes for CTSRGGGAGSHNEQFF.

V gene TRBV7-2 combines with J gene TRBJ2-7; D perhaps matches TRBD1 (5 bases). The CDR3 spans 15 residues. CDR1 SGHTA and CDR2 FQGNSA come from the germline V gene. The ends were cut back, 0 bases at V and 0 bases at J, with 9 bases in the middle. The CDR3 is CASSLAKGASYEQYF. In nucleotides, the CDR3 is TGTGCCAGCAGCTTAGCGAAAGGGGCCTCCTACGAGCAGTACTTC.

For the CDR3, the DNA is TGTGCCAGCAGCCGGACCGACGTCATGAACACTGAAGCTTTCTTT. Its translation is CASSRTDVMNTEAFF. This rearrangement joins TRBV11-1 to TRBJ1-1; D ambiguous. The CDR3 consists of 15 residues. Germline V gene data show CDR1 as SGHAT and CDR2 as FQDESV (reference sequence). With 5 bases removed from V and 0 bases from J, the gap between germline ends came to 13 bases.

This clonotype has only a few counts. The rearrangement links TRBV20-1 to TRBJ2-5, with 12 bases lining up with TRBD2. The end of the DNA is better explained by TRBJ2-7, so the J call may be wrong. Looked up from germline, CDR1 is DFQATT and CDR2 is SNEGSKA (reference sequence). This CDR3 has 15 amino acids. The CDR3 DNA follows: TGCAGTGCTACTTCTAGCGGGAGGGAACCCTACGAGCAGTACTTC. It is translated as CSATSSGREPYEQYF.

V and J are TRBV7-9 and TRBJ2-3; unclear D gene. Deletions cut 2 bases from V and 1 base from J, with 10 bases between. CDR3 length: 15 amino acids. CDR1 and CDR2 from the germline V gene are SEHNR and FQNEAQ (reference sequence). The DNA of the CDR3 is TGTGCCAGCAGCTTAACAGTGAGTGGCACAGATACGCAGTATTTT. It is translated as CASSLTVSGTDTQYF.

This clonotype was picked up one time. The chain recombines TRBV27 with TRBJ2-3, with 9 bases aligning to TRBD1. V lost 4 bases to trimming and J lost 5 bases; unmatched junction nucleotides: 4. CDR3 length: 14 residues. Germline values: CDR1 MNHEY, CDR2 SMNVEV (reference sequence). The CDR3 DNA reads TGTGCCAGCAGTTCCACGGACAGGGGAGATACGCAGTATTTT. This encodes CASSSTDRGDTQYF.

The chain uses TRBV10-3 and TRBJ1-2, with TRBD1 matching 10 bases. V trimming: 5 bases; J trimming: 7 bases; junction bases outside the gene matches: 7. Germline values: CDR1 ENHRY, CDR2 SYGVKD. The CDR3 has 14 residues. The CDR3 bases are TGTGCCATCAGTTCTGACAGGGGGCGGTCTGGCTACACCTTC. Its protein product is CAISSDRGRSGYTF.

The chain combines TRBV27 with TRBJ2-1; either TRBD1 or TRBD2 may fit D (6 bases each). The CDR3 is 16 amino acids. V lost 2 bases, J lost 5 bases, and 16 bases lay in between. Germline V gene sequence: CDR1 MNHEY, CDR2 SMNVEV (reference sequence). CDR3 sequence reads: CASSLIAGHYNNEQFF. In DNA form, the CDR3 reads TGTGCCAGCAGTTTAATCGCGGGACACTACAACAATGAGCAGTTCTTC.

V gene TRBV4-1 combines with J gene TRBJ2-7; 7 nucleotides align to TRBD1. This CDR3 is built from 15 residues. J gave up 2 bases and V 4 bases, and 8 bases lay outside the gene matches. CDR1 and CDR2 (germline): MGHRA, YSYEKL. The CDR3 reads CASSLRRDSTYEQYF. The CDR3 DNA follows: TGCGCCAGCAGCCTGAGACGGGACAGTACCTACGAGCAGTACTTC.

This clonotype was detected a few times. The genes are TRBV4-3 and TRBJ2-3, with 10 bases lining up with TRBD2. CDR3 length: 16 amino acids. V lost 0 bases and J lost 4; bases outside the gene matches: 4. CDR1 is LGHNA and CDR2 is YSLEER in the germline V gene. CDR3 in amino acids: CASSQDRLAGADTQYF. DNA of the CDR3: TGCGCCAGCAGCCAAGATCGGCTAGCGGGAGCAGATACGCAGTATTTT.

The chain employs TRBV28 and TRBJ2-3, with TRBD1 identical over 12 bases. Trimming took 5 bases from V and 7 from J; bases not matched to a gene: 13. This CDR3 spans 17 amino acids. CDR1 and CDR2 (germline): MDHEN, SYDVKM. In DNA form, the CDR3 reads TGTGCCAGCAGTCCCCCGGGACAGGGGGCGATTGCTAATACGCAGTATTTT. Encoded protein: CASSPPGQGAIANTQYF.